These T cell receptor beta chains were read from a single sample in a study of T cells in localized non-small cell lung cancer. Repertoires were generated with immunoSEQ multiplex PCR, while TCRdb's copy carries only in-frame clones and drops some. The table shows 30,000 to 40,000 clones, with roughly 78% occurring only once. The sample was peripheral blood, taken before any cancer treatment. The origin of the receptors is a male donor aged 60 or over with stage II squamous cell lung carcinoma. Each CDR3 is given with its conserved first and last residue. Fields, in order: V gene, J gene, D gene, clone size, CDR3 DNA, CDR3 protein. A D gene is named only where the DNA matches it firmly. Only part of the rows carry a size: once, few, many, or a class if the clone is expanded.

TRBV7-2	TRBJ2-1	NA	once	TGTGCCAGCAGCTTAGTCCATGGGCCCTACAATGAGCAGTTCTTC	CASSLVHGPYNEQFF
TRBV7-8	TRBJ1-1	NA	once	TGTGCCAGCACCGACGGTCGGCCGAACACTGAAGCTTTCTTT	CASTDGRPNTEAFF
TRBV2	TRBJ1-2	NA	NA	TGTGCCAGCAGGGAAAACCCCAGGGGAATGTATGGCTACACCTTC	CASRENPRGMYGYTF
TRBV11-3	TRBJ2-3	TRBD2	NA	TGTGCCAGCAGCTTAGGACTAGCGGGAGTAAGCACAGATACGCAGTATTTT	CASSLGLAGVSTDTQYF
TRBV5-4	TRBJ1-1	TRBD1	NA	TGTGCCAGCAGCACACCGGACAGGGGGCACACTGAAGCTTTCTTT	CASSTPDRGHTEAFF
TRBV10-2	TRBJ2-1	TRBD2	NA	TGCGCCAGCAGTGACGGCGGGGGGAGGGATGAGCAGTTCTTC	CASSDGGGRDEQFF
TRBV11-1	TRBJ2-7	NA	medium-sized	TGTGCCAGCAGCCTTTTTAGGGCCTACGAGCAGTACTTC	CASSLFRAYEQYF
TRBV18	TRBJ1-3	NA	NA	TGTGCCAGCTCACCCGGCTCGGGACAATCAAACACCATATATTTT	CASSPGSGQSNTIYF
TRBV6-6	TRBJ2-3	NA	NA	TGTGCCAGCAGGGGATCGGGAGATACGCAGTATTTT	CASRGSGDTQYF
TRBV11-2	TRBJ2-1	NA	NA	TGTGCCAGCAGCTTTAGCGGTCTAGGACGAGAGCAGTTCTTC	CASSFSGLGREQFF
TRBV4-1	TRBJ1-1	NA	NA	TGCGCCAGCAGCCACGGGTTAACAGGTGGGGCTTTCTTT	CASSHGLTGGAFF
TRBV29-1	TRBJ1-1	TRBD1	NA	TGCAGCACCAGGGGGTCTGAAGCTTTCTTT	CSTRGSEAFF
TRBV7-9	TRBJ2-5	TRBD1	NA	TGTGCCAGCAGCTATAGGGACAGACCAAACCAGTACTTC	CASSYRDRPNQYF
TRBV30	TRBJ1-2	NA	NA	TGTGCCTGGAGTGTAACAGGGCGACTGAATGGCTACACCTTC	CAWSVTGRLNGYTF
TRBV29-1	TRBJ2-3	TRBD1	NA	TGCAGCGCCATCCCCTCGGCAGGGGGCGGTACGCAGTATTTT	CSAIPSAGGGTQYF
TRBV28	TRBJ1-3	TRBD1	once	TGTGCCAGCAGTTTGGGCAGGGGGAACACCATATATTTT	CASSLGRGNTIYF
TRBV19	TRBJ2-4	TRBD1	NA	TGTGCCAGTAGTATAAACAGGGGGCAAAACATTCAGTACTTC	CASSINRGQNIQYF
TRBV19	TRBJ2-3	NA	NA	TGTGCCAGTAGTATCCCAAATCGCCAAGATACGCAGTATTTT	CASSIPNRQDTQYF
TRBV19	TRBJ1-2	NA	NA	TGTGCCAGTAGTAGACAGATCTATGGCTACACCTTC	CASSRQIYGYTF
TRBV7-9	TRBJ2-3	TRBD2	NA	TGTGCCAGCAGCCCCGCCGCTAGCGGGGGCACAGATACGCAGTATTTT	CASSPAASGGTDTQYF
TRBV27	TRBJ1-5	NA	NA	TGTGCCAGCAGTTTGAGAGATAGCAATCAGCCCCAGCATTTT	CASSLRDSNQPQHF
TRBV19	TRBJ2-2	NA	NA	TGTGCCAGTAGTATCAGGGCAGGGAACACCGGGGAGCTGTTTTTT	CASSIRAGNTGELFF
TRBV11-2	TRBJ2-3	NA	NA	TGTGCCAGCAGCCCGACTCGTCCTAGCACAGATACGCAGTATTTT	CASSPTRPSTDTQYF
TRBV6-6	TRBJ1-5	NA	NA	TGTGCCAGCAGATCGACAGGCCAGAATCAGCCCCAGCATTTT	CASRSTGQNQPQHF
TRBV28	TRBJ2-1	NA	NA	TGTGCCAGCTTGAATATGAGGGTTCCCAATGAGCAGTTCTTC	CASLNMRVPNEQFF
TRBV6-5	TRBJ2-3	NA	NA	TGTGCCAGCAGTTCCAGAGCGCGGGGCACAGATACGCAGTATTTT	CASSSRARGTDTQYF
TRBV18	TRBJ1-1	NA	NA	TGTGCCAGCTCACCTCGGCCGGTGCGGAACACTGAAGCTTTCTTT	CASSPRPVRNTEAFF
TRBV5-1	TRBJ2-3	TRBD2	few	TGCGCCAGCAGCTTGGGGGGGACTAGCGGCACAGATACGCAGTATTTT	CASSLGGTSGTDTQYF
TRBV7-8	TRBJ2-1	TRBD2	NA	TGTGCCAGCACCCTCGGGACTAGCGGGATCTACAATGAGCAGTTCTTC	CASTLGTSGIYNEQFF
TRBV11-2	TRBJ1-2	NA	NA	TGTGCCAGCAGCTTAGCGGGCGGCTACACCTTC	CASSLAGGYTF
TRBV5-4	TRBJ1-3	TRBD1	NA	TGTGCCAGCAGCTGGGGACAGGCGAACTCTGGAAACACCATATATTTT	CASSWGQANSGNTIYF
TRBV6-5	TRBJ1-1	TRBD1	once	TGTGCCAGCAGTTTGGGACAGGGGGTGTACACTGAAGCTTTCTTT	CASSLGQGVYTEAFF
TRBV30	TRBJ1-5	NA	NA	TGTGCCTGGAGCACCATAATGGCCAATCAGCCCCAGCATTTT	CAWSTIMANQPQHF
TRBV21-1	TRBJ1-5	NA	NA	TGTGCCAGCAGTCTCAGGGGTTTCAATCAGCCCCAGCATTTT	CASSLRGFNQPQHF
TRBV11-2	TRBJ2-7	NA	NA	TGTGCCAGCAGCTTATTTACGGGCCCCTCCTACGAGCAGTACTTC	CASSLFTGPSYEQYF
TRBV2	TRBJ2-3	NA	NA	TGTGCCAGCACCAGGGGTAACACAGATACGCAGTATTTT	CASTRGNTDTQYF
TRBV7-8	TRBJ2-5	NA	NA	TGTGCCAGCAGCTTAGTTACGGTTCAAGAGACCCAGTACTTC	CASSLVTVQETQYF